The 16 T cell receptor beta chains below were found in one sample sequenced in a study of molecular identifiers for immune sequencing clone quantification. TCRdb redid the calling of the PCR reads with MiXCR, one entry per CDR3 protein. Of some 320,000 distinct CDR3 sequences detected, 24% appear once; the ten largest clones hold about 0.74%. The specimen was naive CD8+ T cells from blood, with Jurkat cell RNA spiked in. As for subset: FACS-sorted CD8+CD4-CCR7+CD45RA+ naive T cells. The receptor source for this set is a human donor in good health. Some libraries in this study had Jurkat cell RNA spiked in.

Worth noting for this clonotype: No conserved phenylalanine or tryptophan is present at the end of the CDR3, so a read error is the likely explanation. The CDR3 DNA reads as TGTGCCAGCAGCTTAGCCCCCGGGACAGGGAAGGATGAGCAGTTCCTC. It is translated as CASSLAPGTGKDEQFL. The rearrangement uses TRBV11-2 and TRBJ2-1; TRBD1 matches 9 bases. Germline V gene data show CDR1 as SGHAT and CDR2 as FQNNGV. The CDR3 is 16 residues long. V gave up 1 base and J gave up 8 bases; unmatched junction bases: 9.

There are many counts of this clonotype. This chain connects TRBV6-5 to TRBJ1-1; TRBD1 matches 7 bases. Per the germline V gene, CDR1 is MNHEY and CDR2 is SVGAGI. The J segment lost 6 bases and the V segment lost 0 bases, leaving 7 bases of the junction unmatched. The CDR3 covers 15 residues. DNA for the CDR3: TGTGCCAGCAGTTACTCGGAGGGGGCCGAGCCTGAAGCTTTCTTT. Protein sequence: CASSYSEGAEPEAFF.

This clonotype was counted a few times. The CDR3 spells CASSQVAGATDTQYF. In DNA, the CDR3 is TGTGCCAGCAGCCAAGTAGCGGGAGCCACAGATACGCAGTATTTT. The chain employs TRBV14 and TRBJ2-3, with 9 bases lining up with TRBD2. Germline assignment: CDR1 SGHDN and CDR2 FVKESK. The junction had 1 base not matched to a gene; V was cut back by 1 base and J by 2 bases. The CDR3 contains 15 residues.

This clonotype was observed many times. The CDR3 DNA is TGTGCCAGTAGTATATTGGGACAGCTCACAGATACGCAGTATTTT. Its translation: CASSILGQLTDTQYF. The chain uses TRBV19 and TRBJ2-3; 7 bases are a match to TRBD1. Trimming removed 2 bases from V and 2 bases from J; junction bases left unmatched: 4. The germline V gene has CDR1 LNHDA and CDR2 SQIVND (reference sequence). The CDR3 consists of 15 residues.

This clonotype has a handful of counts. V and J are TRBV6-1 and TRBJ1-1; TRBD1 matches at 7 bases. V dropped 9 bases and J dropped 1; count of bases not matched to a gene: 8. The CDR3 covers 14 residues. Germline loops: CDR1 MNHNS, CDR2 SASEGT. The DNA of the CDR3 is TGTGCCAGAAAACAGGGGCCCCCGAACACTGAAGCTTTCTTT. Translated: CARKQGPPNTEAFF.

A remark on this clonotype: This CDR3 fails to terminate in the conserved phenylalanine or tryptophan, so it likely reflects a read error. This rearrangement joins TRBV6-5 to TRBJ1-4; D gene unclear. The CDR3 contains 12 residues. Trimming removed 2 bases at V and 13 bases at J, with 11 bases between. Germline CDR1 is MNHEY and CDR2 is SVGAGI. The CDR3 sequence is CASSYGERRLFV. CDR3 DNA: TGTGCCAGCAGTTACGGGGAGAGGAGACTGTTTGTT.

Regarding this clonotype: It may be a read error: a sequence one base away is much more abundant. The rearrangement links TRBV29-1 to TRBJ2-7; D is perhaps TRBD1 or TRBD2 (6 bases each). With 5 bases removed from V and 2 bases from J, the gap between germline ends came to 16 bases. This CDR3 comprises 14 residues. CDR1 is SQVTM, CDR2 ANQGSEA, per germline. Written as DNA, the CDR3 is TGCAGCGTTTCTGGGGGGCGTTGGCCCTACGAGCAGTACTTC. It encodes CSVSGGRWPYEQYF.

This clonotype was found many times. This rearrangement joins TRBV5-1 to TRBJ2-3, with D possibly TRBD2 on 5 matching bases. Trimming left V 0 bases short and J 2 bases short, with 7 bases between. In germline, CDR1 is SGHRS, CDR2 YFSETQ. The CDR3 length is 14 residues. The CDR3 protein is CASSLGGLTDTQYF. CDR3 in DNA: TGCGCCAGCAGCTTGGGAGGGCTCACAGATACGCAGTATTTT.

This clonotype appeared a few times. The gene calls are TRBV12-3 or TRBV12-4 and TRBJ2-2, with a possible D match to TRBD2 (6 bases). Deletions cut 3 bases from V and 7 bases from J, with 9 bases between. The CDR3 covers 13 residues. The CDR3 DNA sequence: TGTGCCAGCAGTTTTTGGGAGGTCGGGGAGCTGTTTTTT. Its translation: CASSFWEVGELFF.

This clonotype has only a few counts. DNA for the CDR3: TGTGCCAGCAGCCTATTCTCACCGGGACTTCTGTCCGGGGAGCTGTTTTTT. Its translation: CASSLFSPGLLSGELFF. This chain connects TRBV13 to TRBJ2-2; a possible D gene is TRBD2 (6 bases). Per the germline V gene, CDR1 is PRHDT and CDR2 is FYEKMQ (reference sequence). V was trimmed by 5 bases and J by 6 bases, leaving 22 bases between them. The CDR3 spans 17 residues.

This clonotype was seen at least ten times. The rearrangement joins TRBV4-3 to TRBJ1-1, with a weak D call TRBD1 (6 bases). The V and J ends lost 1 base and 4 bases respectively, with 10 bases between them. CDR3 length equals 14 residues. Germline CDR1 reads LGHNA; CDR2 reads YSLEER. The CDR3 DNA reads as TGCGCCAGCAGCCAAGTGCCGGGGGCCACTGAAGCTTTCTTT. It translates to CASSQVPGATEAFF.

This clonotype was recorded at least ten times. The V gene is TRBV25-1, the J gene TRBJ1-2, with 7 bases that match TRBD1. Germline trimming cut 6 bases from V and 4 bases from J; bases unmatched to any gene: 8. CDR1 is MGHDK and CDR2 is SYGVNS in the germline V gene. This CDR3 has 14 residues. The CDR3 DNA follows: TGTGCCAGCAGGCAAACGGGACAGCCCTATGGCTACACCTTC. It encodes CASRQTGQPYGYTF.

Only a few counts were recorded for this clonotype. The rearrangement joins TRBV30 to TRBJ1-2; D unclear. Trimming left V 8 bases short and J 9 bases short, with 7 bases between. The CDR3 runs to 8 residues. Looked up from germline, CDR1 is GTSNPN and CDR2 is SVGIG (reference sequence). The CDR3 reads CALESYTF. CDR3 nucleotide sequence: TGTGCCCTGGAGAGCTACACCTTC.

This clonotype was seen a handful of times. This CDR3 is CASSLAGGGFYNEQFF. The CDR3 DNA sequence: TGTGCCAGCAGCCTAGCGGGAGGAGGTTTCTACAATGAGCAGTTCTTC. The V gene is TRBV14, the J gene TRBJ2-1; 10 bases are shared with TRBD2. The CDR3 consists of 16 residues. V dropped 4 bases and J dropped 3; count of bases not matched to a gene: 6. In germline, CDR1 is SGHDN, CDR2 FVKESK.

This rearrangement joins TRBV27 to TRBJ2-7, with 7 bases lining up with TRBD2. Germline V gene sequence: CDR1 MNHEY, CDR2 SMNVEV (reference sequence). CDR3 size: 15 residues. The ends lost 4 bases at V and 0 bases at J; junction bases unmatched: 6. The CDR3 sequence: CASSSQTSSSYEQYF. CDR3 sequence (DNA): TGTGCCAGCAGTTCCCAGACTAGCAGCTCCTACGAGCAGTACTTC.

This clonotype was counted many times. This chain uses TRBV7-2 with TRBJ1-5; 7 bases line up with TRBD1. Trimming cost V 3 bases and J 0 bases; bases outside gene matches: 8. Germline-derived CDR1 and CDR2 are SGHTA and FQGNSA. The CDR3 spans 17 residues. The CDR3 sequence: CASSFQGTEYSNQPQHF. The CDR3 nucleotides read TGTGCCAGCAGCTTTCAGGGGACAGAATATAGCAATCAGCCCCAGCATTTT.